The T cell receptor (beta chain) under discussion was sequenced for a study of CD8 T cells in ankylosing spondylitis. General observations from the study: Disease-linked clones were reportedly significantly enriched in matched ankylosing spondylitis synovial fluid.

Note on this clonotype: The antigen is unknown.

The CDR3 totals 13 residues. Germline lookup yields CDR1 SNHLY and CDR2 FYNNEI. The V end lost 6 bases, the J end lost 2 bases, and 11 bases lay between the germline ends. It was by quantitative 5'-RACE with molecular barcodes that TCR beta libraries were made. TCRdb used MiXCR to reprocess the 5' RACE reads, holding one entry per CDR3 protein. The repertoire has about 350,000 distinct CDR3 sequences, 20% to 25% of them found once; the top ten carry under 15%. V and J are TRBV2 and TRBJ2-7; TRBD1 is a possible D gene (5 bases). The sample comprised blood, either unsorted or a sorted T cell fraction (not recorded which). The sequence derives from a male donor with ankylosing spondylitis or in good health (not recorded which). The CDR3 region has the DNA TGTGCCAGCAGATCCAGGGCCGCCTACGAGCAGTACTTC. It codes for CASRSRAAYEQYF.